Presented here are 20 T cell receptor beta chains from one specimen sequenced in a study of T-cell reconstitution after alpha-beta-depleted transplantation in children. Unique molecular identifiers tagged the TCRbeta library. One entry per CDR3 protein, called by TCRdb with MiXCR from the PCR reads. The sample lists under 450,000 distinct CDR3 sequences; 15% to 20% were seen once. Sample: PBMCs, mostly from graft donor cells, taken 360 days after TCRalphabeta/CD19-depleted stem cell transplant. Every receptor here comes from a boy under three years old who had a stem cell transplant for Wiskott-Aldrich syndrome, so the T cells may come from the graft donor.

The chain uses TRBV4-3 and TRBJ2-1; the D gene is possibly TRBD2 (5 bases). Germline-derived CDR1 and CDR2 are LGHNA and YSLEER. The CDR3 consists of 17 residues. Trimming pared 1 base from V and 5 bases from J, leaving 18 bases between. This chain's CDR3 is CASSQVEGAFGNNEQFF. As DNA, the CDR3 is TGCGCCAGCAGCCAAGTAGAGGGAGCATTCGGGAACAATGAGCAGTTCTTC.

The chain recombines TRBV20-1 with TRBJ1-2; no clear D. Looked up from germline, CDR1 is DFQATT and CDR2 is SNEGSKA (reference sequence). The CDR3 totals 11 residues. Trimming shortened V by 2 bases and J by 4 bases, and 5 bases separated the two germline ends. The CDR3: CSARYSYGYTF. The CDR3 nucleotides read TGCAGTGCTAGATACAGCTATGGCTACACCTTC.

The chain recombines TRBV20-1 with TRBJ1-5; 9 nucleotides align to TRBD1. The ends lost 7 bases at V and 3 bases at J; junction bases unmatched: 4. Germline V gene data show CDR1 as DFQATT and CDR2 as SNEGSKA (reference sequence). This CDR3 region has 13 residues. In nucleotides, the CDR3 is TGCAGTGTCGGGACAGGGTTCAATCAGCCCCAGCATTTT. As protein: CSVGTGFNQPQHF.

In its sample, this clonotype was seen a few times. The gene calls are TRBV12-3 or TRBV12-4 and TRBJ2-7, with a tentative D call TRBD2 (6 bases). The CDR3 is 14 residues long. V was clipped by 6 bases and J by 4 bases, with 16 bases between them. The CDR3 nucleotides are TGTGCCAGCAGCCTACTAGCTCCCGGGTACGAGCAGTACTTC. The encoded protein is CASSLLAPGYEQYF.

The chain links TRBV14 to TRBJ2-7; 8 bases map to TRBD1. Trimming removed 3 bases from V and 2 bases from J; junction bases left unmatched: 21. Per germline, CDR1 SGHDN and CDR2 FVKESK. This CDR3 has 20 residues. CDR3 protein: CASSQTKKRLFSGQAYEQYF. The CDR3 DNA follows: TGTGCCAGCAGCCAGACTAAAAAAAGGCTTTTTTCGGGACAGGCCTACGAGCAGTACTTC.

A few counts support this clonotype. The rearrangement links TRBV5-1 to TRBJ1-1; a weak D match, TRBD1 (6 bases). The germline V gene encodes CDR1 SGHRS and CDR2 YFSETQ. CDR3 length: 15 residues. V shed 0 bases and J shed 4 bases, with 13 bases lying between them. The CDR3 loop is CASSLAGKGGTEAFF. The CDR3 DNA reads as TGCGCCAGCAGCTTGGCGGGAAAAGGGGGCACTGAAGCTTTCTTT. The entire variable domain, with the rest obtained from reference TRBV5-1 and TRBJ1-1, is as follows: KAGVTQTPRYLIKTRGQQVTLSCSPISGHRSVSWYQQTPGQGLQFLFEYFSETQRNKGNFPGRFSGRQFSNSRSEMNVSTLELGDSALYLCASSLAGKGGTEAFFGQGTRLTVV.

This clonotype was counted at least ten times. V and J are TRBV10-1 and TRBJ2-1; D is undetermined. The germline gives CDR1 WNHNN, CDR2 SYGVQD (reference sequence). Trimming cost V 5 bases and J 4 bases, with 6 bases left between them. The CDR3 runs to 12 residues. The CDR3 spells CASSRAYNEQFF. Here the CDR3 DNA reads TGCGCCAGCAGTCGGGCGTACAATGAGCAGTTCTTC.

The chain uses TRBV20-1 and TRBJ2-5, with TRBD1 matching 7 bases. This CDR3 is 14 amino acids long. Germline-derived CDR1 and CDR2 are DFQATT and SNEGSKA (reference sequence). V lost 4 bases and J lost 2; bases outside the gene matches: 7. In DNA form, the CDR3 reads TGCAGTGCTATAAGACAGGGATGGCAAGAGACCCAGTACTTC. Translating it yields CSAIRQGWQETQYF.

The chain carries TRBV5-1 and TRBJ2-7; TRBD2 matches 7 bases. The CDR3 covers 14 residues. J lost 7 bases, V lost 0 bases, and 7 bases had no gene match. Germline CDR1 and CDR2: SGHRS and YFSETQ. The CDR3 region has the DNA TGCGCCAGCAGCTTGGACGGGGGGACGCGGGAGCAGTACTTC. Encoded protein: CASSLDGGTREQYF.

This clonotype was seen a handful of times. The V and J genes are TRBV20-1 and TRBJ2-7, with no clear D. The CDR3 runs 16 residues. CDR1 and CDR2 (germline): DFQATT, SNEGSKA (reference sequence). V gave up 1 base and J gave up 0 bases, with 16 bases separating them. Here the CDR3 reads CSARALGSGPSYEQYF. DNA for the CDR3: TGCAGTGCTAGAGCCTTAGGCTCCGGGCCCTCCTACGAGCAGTACTTC.

The chain links TRBV12-3 or TRBV12-4 to TRBJ2-4; 13 positions match TRBD2. The CDR3 totals 13 residues. The V gene end was trimmed by 6 bases and the J gene end by 16 bases; junction bases not matched to a gene: 9. The DNA of the CDR3 is TGTGCCAGCAGCCCCGGACTAGCGGGAGTCACTTACTTC. Translation gives CASSPGLAGVTYF.

This chain uses TRBV7-9 with TRBJ2-3; possibly TRBD1 or TRBD2 for D (5 bases each). The ends were cut back, 2 bases at V and 0 bases at J, with 12 bases in the middle. The CDR3 contains 16 residues. CDR1 and CDR2 from the germline V gene are SEHNR and FQNEAQ (reference sequence). DNA of the CDR3: TGTGCCAGCAGCTTATTGCCCAGGGACAGCACAGATACGCAGTATTTT. Translation gives CASSLLPRDSTDTQYF.

In its sample, this clonotype was seen a few times. This rearrangement joins TRBV29-1 to TRBJ2-7; a weak D match, TRBD2 (5 bases). The germline V and J ends were trimmed by 6 bases and 3 bases, with 15 bases remaining between them. Germline lookup yields CDR1 SQVTM and CDR2 ANQGSEA. The CDR3 is 13 amino acids. Here the CDR3 reads CSVHGGQRYEQYF. CDR3 sequence (DNA): TGCAGCGTCCACGGAGGCCAGCGCTACGAGCAGTACTTC.

This sequence joins TRBV6-2 or TRBV6-3 and TRBJ2-7; 8 bases align to TRBD2. The CDR3 has 14 amino acids. V trimming: 5 bases; J trimming: 4 bases; junction bases outside the gene matches: 7. CDR1 MNHEY and CDR2 SVGEGT come from the germline V gene. CDR3 residues: CASSGGGGPYEQYF. The DNA for the CDR3 is TGTGCCAGCAGTGGCGGCGGGGGGCCTTACGAGCAGTACTTC.

The chain combines TRBV4-3 with TRBJ2-7; D remains unclear. With 0 bases removed from V and 1 base from J, the gap between germline ends came to 13 bases. The CDR3 totals 16 residues. Germline V gene lookup returns CDR1 LGHNA and CDR2 YSLEER. CDR3 region: CASSQDLTLKSYEQYF. Written as DNA, the CDR3 is TGCGCCAGCAGCCAAGATTTAACTCTAAAGTCCTACGAGCAGTACTTC.

This clonotype came up a few times. CDR3 bases: TGTGCCAGCTCACCACCAGGGGATTCCTACGAGCAGTACTTC. Encoded protein: CASSPPGDSYEQYF. The chain has TRBV18 and TRBJ2-7; D perhaps matches TRBD1 (5 bases). Germline assignment: CDR1 KGHSH and CDR2 LQKENI. V gave up 0 bases and J gave up 1 base, with 7 bases separating them. The CDR3 sequence is 14 residues long.

This clonotype occurred a few times. The genes are TRBV7-2 and TRBJ2-1, with unresolved D. This CDR3 spans 15 amino acids. Germline V CDR1 and CDR2: SGHTA, FQGNSA. Trimming shortened V by 2 bases and J by 4 bases, and 12 bases separated the two germline ends. The CDR3 loop reads CASSLFEAAYNEQFF. The CDR3 DNA reads as TGTGCCAGCAGCTTATTCGAGGCCGCGTACAATGAGCAGTTCTTC. The full variable domain, in which reference TRBV7-2 and TRBJ2-1 provide the parts outside the CDR3, is GAGVSQSPSNKVTEKGKDVELRCDPISGHTALYWYRQSLGQGLEFLIYFQGNSAPDKSGLPSDRFSAERTGGSVSTLTIQRTQQEDSAVYLCASSLFEAAYNEQFFGPGTRLTVL.

This clonotype was seen more than once but under ten times. The genes are TRBV7-2 and TRBJ2-3; perhaps TRBD1 as D (5 bases). Germline V gene data show CDR1 as SGHTA and CDR2 as FQGNSA. The CDR3 is 14 residues long. Trimming removed 5 bases from V and 2 bases from J, with 11 bases in between. In DNA, the CDR3 is TGTGCCAGCAGCCGCAAGGGGTACACAGATACGCAGTATTTT. The encoded protein is CASSRKGYTDTQYF. Filled out from reference TRBV7-2 and TRBJ2-3, the complete variable domain reads GAGVSQSPSNKVTEKGKDVELRCDPISGHTALYWYRQSLGQGLEFLIYFQGNSAPDKSGLPSDRFSAERTGGSVSTLTIQRTQQEDSAVYLCASSRKGYTDTQYFGPGTRLTVL.

This clonotype was seen a handful of times. CDR3 sequence reads: CAWSLARGAYEQYF. The CDR3 bases are TGTGCCTGGAGCTTGGCCAGAGGAGCCTACGAGCAGTACTTC. This chain connects TRBV30 to TRBJ2-7; D is unclear. The CDR3 contains 14 residues. With 3 bases removed from V and 2 bases from J, the gap between germline ends came to 14 bases. Germline V gives CDR1 GTSNPN, CDR2 SVGIG (reference sequence).

The gene calls are TRBV13 and TRBJ2-7; TRBD1 matches at 9 bases. The CDR3 runs to 15 residues. Germline trimming cut 0 bases from V and 4 bases from J; bases unmatched to any gene: 4. The germline V gene has CDR1 PRHDT and CDR2 FYEKMQ (reference sequence). CDR3 coding DNA: TGTGCCAGCAGCTTAGGCGGGACAGGGCGTTACGAGCAGTACTTC. Its protein product is CASSLGGTGRYEQYF.